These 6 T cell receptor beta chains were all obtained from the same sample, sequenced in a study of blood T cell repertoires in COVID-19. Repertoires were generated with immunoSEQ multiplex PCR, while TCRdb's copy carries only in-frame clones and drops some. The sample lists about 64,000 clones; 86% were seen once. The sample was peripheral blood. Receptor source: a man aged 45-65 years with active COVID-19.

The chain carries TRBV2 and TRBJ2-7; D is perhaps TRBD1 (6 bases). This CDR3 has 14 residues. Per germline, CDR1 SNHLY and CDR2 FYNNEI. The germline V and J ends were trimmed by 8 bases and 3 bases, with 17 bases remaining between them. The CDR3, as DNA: TGTGCCAGCCGCAAAATTGGACAGAACTACGAGCAGTACTTC. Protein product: CASRKIGQNYEQYF.

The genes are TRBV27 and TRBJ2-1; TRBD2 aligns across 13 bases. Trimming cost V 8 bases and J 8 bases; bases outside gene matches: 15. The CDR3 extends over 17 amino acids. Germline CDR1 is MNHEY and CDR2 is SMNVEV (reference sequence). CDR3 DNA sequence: TGTGCCAGCGGGGAAGGACTGGGACTAGCGGGACGGCATGAGCAGTTCTTC. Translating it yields CASGEGLGLAGRHEQFF.

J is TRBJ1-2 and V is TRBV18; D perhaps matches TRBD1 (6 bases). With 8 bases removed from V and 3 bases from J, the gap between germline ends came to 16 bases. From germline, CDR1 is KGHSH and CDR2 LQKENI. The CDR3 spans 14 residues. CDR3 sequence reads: CASPTTGTDYGYTF. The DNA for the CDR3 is TGTGCCAGCCCTACTACAGGGACGGACTATGGCTACACCTTC.

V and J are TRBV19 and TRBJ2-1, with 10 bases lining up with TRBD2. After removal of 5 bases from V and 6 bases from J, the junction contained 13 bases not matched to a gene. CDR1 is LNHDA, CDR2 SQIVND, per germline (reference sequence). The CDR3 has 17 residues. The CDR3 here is CASSLGGGASGSNEQFF. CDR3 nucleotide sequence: TGTGCCAGTAGTTTGGGAGGTGGGGCTAGCGGGAGCAATGAGCAGTTCTTC. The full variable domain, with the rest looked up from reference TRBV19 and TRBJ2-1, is DGGITQSPKYLFRKEGQNVTLSCEQNLNHDAMYWYRQDPGQGLRLIYYSQIVNDFQKGDIAEGYSVSREKKESFPLTVTSAQKNPTAFYLCASSLGGGASGSNEQFFGPGTRLTVL.

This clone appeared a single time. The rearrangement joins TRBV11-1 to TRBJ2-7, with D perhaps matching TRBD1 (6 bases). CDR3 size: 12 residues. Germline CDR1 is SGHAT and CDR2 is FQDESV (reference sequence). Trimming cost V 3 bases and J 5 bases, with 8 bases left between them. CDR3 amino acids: CASSFNRDEQYF. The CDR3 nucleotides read TGTGCCAGCAGCTTCAACAGGGACGAGCAGTACTTC. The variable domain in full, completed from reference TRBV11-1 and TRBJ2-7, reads EAEVAQSPRYKITEKSQAVAFWCDPISGHATLYWYRQILGQGPELLVQFQDESVVDDSQLPKDRFSAERLKGVDSTLKIQPAELGDSAMYLCASSFNRDEQYFGPGTRLTVT.

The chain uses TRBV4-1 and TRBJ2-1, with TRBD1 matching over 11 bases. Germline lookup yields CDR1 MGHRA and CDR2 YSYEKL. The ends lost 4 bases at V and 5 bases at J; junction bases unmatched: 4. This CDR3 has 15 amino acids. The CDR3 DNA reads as TGCGCCAGCAGCCCCCGGGACAGGGGGGACAATGAGCAGTTCTTC. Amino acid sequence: CASSPRDRGDNEQFF.